There are a few counts of the clone carrying this T cell receptor (beta chain). All enrollees were roughly 18 to 89 years old and from approximately 25 US areas. Assignments of participants to cohorts depended upon their own reported clinical history. Among Cohort 3 donors, those recovered had two negative PCRs, clearance, or symptom resolution. Measured with immunoSEQ multiplex PCR; TCRdb has only the in-frame clones, and not every one. This table has around 190,000 clones, 81% appearing once. This sample is part of a study of blood T cell repertoires in COVID-19. Looking at the study overall: Donors in the United States, Italy and Spain gave samples during acute or convalescent COVID-19.

The length of the CDR3 is 15 residues. The ends lost 6 bases at V and 4 bases at J; junction bases unmatched: 7. CDR1 and CDR2 from the germline V gene are MNHEY and SMNVEV (reference sequence). This clonotype originated in a man aged 35-49 years who had recovered from COVID-19. The J gene is TRBJ1-5, the V gene TRBV27; 9 nucleotides line up with TRBD1. The source material was PBMCs or T cells enriched from blood (not recorded which). CDR3: CASRTPGQGNQPQHF. For the CDR3, the DNA is TGTGCCAGCAGAACCCCGGGACAGGGAAATCAGCCCCAGCATTTT.